The 22 T cell receptor beta chains given below trace back to one sample, sequenced in a study of CD8+CD57+ T cells in acquired aplastic anemia. Patients included in sequencing had previously demonstrated CD8+CD57+ cell expansion by flow cytometry. Investigators profiled TCR beta VDJ and CDR3 from genomic DNA template. One entry per CDR3 protein results from TCRdb running MiXCR on the reads. The data hold around 200,000 distinct CDR3 sequences, with 48% observed a single time. What was sequenced was sorted CD4+, CD8+, or CD8+CD57+ T cells (not recorded which) from PBMCs. These receptors came from a human donor with aplastic anemia.

The V call is TRBV7-8, the J call TRBJ2-7, with D tentatively TRBD2 (6 bases). V was pared by 4 bases and J by 3 bases, with 10 bases between. The CDR3 is 13 amino acids. CDR1 and CDR2 from the germline V gene are SGHVS and FQNEAQ. The CDR3 region is CASSWRGNYEQYF. In DNA form, the CDR3 reads TGTGCCAGCAGCTGGAGGGGCAACTACGAGCAGTACTTC.

This clonotype was detected many times. V usage is TRBV7-8 and J usage is TRBJ1-1; 7 bases are shared with TRBD1. Trimming cost V 5 bases and J 3 bases; bases outside gene matches: 12. The CDR3 length is 16 residues. Germline values: CDR1 SGHVS, CDR2 FQNEAQ. CDR3 protein: CASSHKQGWEHTEAFF. CDR3 bases: TGTGCCAGCAGCCATAAACAGGGGTGGGAGCACACTGAAGCTTTCTTT.

The J gene is TRBJ2-1, the V gene TRBV6-1, with 9 bases identical to TRBD2. After removal of 7 bases from V and 9 bases from J, the junction contained 13 bases not matched to a gene. CDR3 length: 15 amino acids. Germline lookup yields CDR1 MNHNS and CDR2 SASEGT. CDR3 sequence (DNA): TGTGCCAGCACGGCGGCGGGAGGGCCCGCTGGTGAGCAGTTCTTC. Translation gives CASTAAGGPAGEQFF.

The rearrangement joins TRBV7-2 to TRBJ1-1, with unresolved D. The V gene's germline CDR1 is SGHTA and CDR2 FQGNSA. The CDR3 runs to 12 residues. Trimming cost V 5 bases and J 4 bases, with 8 bases left between them. The CDR3 nucleotides read TGTGCCAGCAGCAAGACACGCACTGAAGCTTTCTTT. It translates to CASSKTRTEAFF.

The table lists this clonotype with many counts. The chain is built from TRBV12-3 or TRBV12-4 and TRBJ1-2; TRBD1 might be the D (6 bases). The V and J ends lost 8 bases and 1 base respectively, with 11 bases between them. The CDR3 contains 13 residues. CDR3 residues: CASGTIDNYGYTF. The CDR3 region has the DNA TGTGCCAGCGGGACAATAGATAACTATGGCTACACCTTC.

The V and J genes are TRBV25-1 and TRBJ2-6; 11 bases align to TRBD1. Losses at the gene ends were 8 bases for V and 2 bases for J; bases not matched to a gene: 14. This CDR3 has 19 amino acids. CDR1 is MGHDK and CDR2 is SYGVNS in the germline V gene. CDR3 sequence reads: CASRTETGQGAAGANVLTF. CDR3 bases: TGTGCCAGCCGAACTGAGACCGGACAGGGGGCCGCTGGGGCCAACGTCCTGACTTTC.

The V call is TRBV4-1, the J call TRBJ2-3, with D tentatively TRBD2 (7 bases). Germline V gene sequence: CDR1 MGHRA, CDR2 YSYEKL. The CDR3 has 18 amino acids. Trimming took 3 bases from V and 2 from J, leaving 21 bases between them. CDR3 loop: CASSHKPGAGALTDTQYF. The DNA for the CDR3 is TGCGCCAGCAGCCATAAGCCCGGGGCGGGGGCCCTCACAGATACGCAGTATTTT.

Only a few counts were recorded for this clonotype. At one end, the junction sequence differs from germline, possibly due to a read error. This sequence joins TRBV5-1 and TRBJ2-7; D is ambiguous. This CDR3 spans 13 amino acids. Germline V gene sequence: CDR1 SGHRS, CDR2 YFSETQ. The CDR3, as DNA: TGCGCCAGCAGAGAAACGGCCTCCTATGAGCAGTACTTC. Translation: CASRETASYEQYF.

V is TRBV2 and J is TRBJ2-7; the D gene is possibly TRBD2 (5 bases). V lost 3 bases and J lost 5, with 17 bases in between. CDR3 length: 15 residues. Germline values: CDR1 SNHLY, CDR2 FYNNEI. The CDR3 bases are TGTGCCAGCAGTGAGCGGAGGCCCCACCCCCACGAGCAGTACTTC. It translates to CASSERRPHPHEQYF.

This clonotype was counted ten times or more. A read error may explain this, as a much larger clone is one base away. The V call is TRBV29-1, the J call TRBJ2-7; possibly TRBD1 for D (5 bases). The germline V gene has CDR1 SQVTM and CDR2 ANQGSEA. The CDR3 is made up of 14 amino acids. Between the trimmed V and J ends, which lost 6 bases and 2 bases, there was a span of 17 bases. The DNA of the CDR3 is TGCAGCGTGGCGGCAGGGCCCTCCACCTACGAGCAGTACTTC. Amino acids: CSVAAGPSTYEQYF.

In the case of this clonotype: One base away lies a much larger clone, so this may be a sequencing read error. The chain employs TRBV5-7 and TRBJ1-4, with D possibly TRBD1 on 6 matching bases. TRBV5-7 is designated an ORF whose function remains uncertain. CDR3 size: 15 residues. CDR3 nucleotides: TGTGCCAGCAGCTTGAGACAGGCTGATAATGAAAAACCGTTTTTT. This sequence encodes CASSLRQADNEKPFF.

This clonotype was found many times. The chain is built from TRBV5-4 and TRBJ1-1; D unclear. CDR3 length: 12 amino acids. From germline, CDR1 is SGHNT and CDR2 YYREEE (reference sequence). The V and J ends lost 2 bases and 8 bases respectively, with 10 bases between them. CDR3 in amino acids: CASSFSGVEAFF. CDR3 DNA sequence: TGTGCCAGCAGCTTTTCAGGCGTGGAAGCTTTCTTT.

In this sample, this clonotype turned up many times. The genes are TRBV7-3 and TRBJ2-3; D is uncertain. The CDR3 is made up of 15 amino acids. Germline CDR1 reads SGHTA; CDR2 reads FQGTGA. V gave up 1 base and J gave up 3 bases, with 11 bases separating them. DNA of the CDR3: TGTGCCAGCAGCTTAAGGCGGTTGGGAACAGATACGCAGTATTTT. Translation gives CASSLRRLGTDTQYF.

This clonotype was counted ten times or more. The rearrangement joins TRBV20-1 to TRBJ2-3; the match to TRBD2 covers 12 bases. Per germline, CDR1 DFQATT and CDR2 SNEGSKA (reference sequence). The length of the CDR3 is 15 residues. The trim removed 5 bases at V and 2 bases at J, leaving 5 bases unmatched. The CDR3 bases are TGCAGTGCTTATCTAGCGGGGGGGCCCACAGATACGCAGTATTTT. Translation gives CSAYLAGGPTDTQYF.

The chain has TRBV30 and TRBJ1-6; D perhaps matches TRBD1 (6 bases). Per the germline V gene, CDR1 is GTSNPN and CDR2 is SVGIG (reference sequence). Trimming took 3 bases from V and 1 from J, leaving 10 bases between them. The CDR3 loop spans 15 amino acids. The CDR3 loop is CAWSQRGSYNSPLHF. The DNA of the CDR3 is TGTGCCTGGAGCCAGAGGGGGTCCTATAATTCACCCCTCCACTTT. The full variable domain, rest sourced from reference TRBV30 and TRBJ1-6, is SQTIHQWPATLVQPVGSPLSLECTVEGTSNPNLYWYRQAAGRGLQLLFYSVGIGQISSEVPQNLSASRPQDRQFILSSKKLLLSDSGFYLCAWSQRGSYNSPLHFGNGTRLTVT.

This clonotype was recorded once. The chain recombines TRBV6-4 with TRBJ2-1, with D tentatively TRBD2 (5 bases). V was cut by 6 bases and J by 5 bases, with 11 bases left in between. Germline CDR1 is MRHNA and CDR2 is SNTAGT. This CDR3 spans 13 amino acids. CDR3 loop: CASRSGVNNEQFF. CDR3 nucleotide sequence: TGTGCCAGCAGGAGCGGCGTAAACAATGAGCAGTTCTTC.

CDR3 DNA sequence: TGCAGTGCTAGATTAGTGCCCACGAATAATCTCGGCTACACCTTC. It codes for CSARLVPTNNLGYTF. The chain is built from TRBV20-1 and TRBJ1-2; D is undetermined. The germline gives CDR1 DFQATT, CDR2 SNEGSKA (reference sequence). V was clipped by 2 bases and J by 8 bases, with 21 bases between them. This CDR3 spans 15 amino acids.

This clonotype was seen ten or more times. V gene TRBV9 combines with J gene TRBJ2-7; 8 positions agree with TRBD2. CDR3 length: 14 residues. The V gene end was trimmed by 3 bases and the J gene end by 2 bases; junction bases not matched to a gene: 4. CDR1 is SGDLS and CDR2 is YYNGEE in the germline V gene. In DNA form, the CDR3 reads TGTGCCAGCAGCGCGTTCGGGGGGGCCTACGAGCAGTACTTC. This codes for CASSAFGGAYEQYF.

The genes are TRBV5-1 and TRBJ2-5; no reliable D call. The CDR3 spans 13 residues. V shed 7 bases and J shed 3 bases, with 13 bases lying between them. Germline V lookup: CDR1 SGHRS, CDR2 YFSETQ. Here the CDR3 DNA reads TGCGCCAGCTCCCGGACGTTGGAAGAGACCCAGTACTTC. Translated, it gives CASSRTLEETQYF.

This clonotype was observed many times. The chain is built from TRBV20-1 and TRBJ2-3; D might be TRBD2 (5 bases). This CDR3 is built from 12 residues. V lost 3 bases and J lost 4, with 8 bases in between. Germline-derived CDR1 and CDR2 are DFQATT and SNEGSKA (reference sequence). The CDR3 here is CSASPRADTQYF. CDR3 nucleotides: TGCAGTGCTAGCCCGAGGGCAGATACGCAGTATTTT.

The V gene is TRBV14, the J gene TRBJ2-7; no reliable D call. CDR1 is SGHDN, CDR2 FVKESK, per germline. V gave up 6 bases and J gave up 5 bases, with 5 bases separating them. There are 10 residues in the CDR3. CDR3 bases: TGTGCCAGCAGAACCCACGAGCAGTACTTC. It translates to CASRTHEQYF.

This clonotype has at least ten counts. This rearrangement joins TRBV20-1 to TRBJ1-1; 10 bases line up with TRBD1. Germline CDR1 DFQATT, CDR2 SNEGSKA (reference sequence). J was trimmed by 5 bases and V by 0 bases; bases with no gene match: 3. The CDR3 sequence is 14 residues long. Written as DNA, the CDR3 is TGCAGTGCTAGAGATCCGGGACAGGGGACTGAAGCTTTCTTT. This sequence encodes CSARDPGQGTEAFF.